A selection of T cell receptor beta chains follows, all from one sample in a study of T-cell memory formation after mild COVID-19. MiXCR was run by TCRdb on the 5' RACE reads, yielding one entry per CDR3 protein. Of 350,000 to 550,000 distinct CDR3 sequences detected, about a sixth appear once; the ten largest clones hold 20% to 25%. The specimen sequenced was PBMCs or a T cell subset sorted from them (not recorded which). These receptors came from a man younger than 30 who had mild COVID-19 (a few samples of this study predate the infection). Cell type and time point are not known. Both conserved end residues are part of each CDR3. The D gene is left open where the match is weak. Size tells how often a clone was seen (once, few, many) or the class of an expanded clone, and some rows leave it out.

DNA: TGTGCCAGCAGCGCAGCCGGGACAGGGCTTCACGGGGAGCTGTTTTTT; CDR3: CASSAAGTGLHGELFF; D: TRBD1; size: -; J: TRBJ2-2; V: TRBV7-8
DNA: TGTGCCAGCAGCTTAGGGGAGAATCAAGAGACCCAGTACTTC; CDR3: CASSLGENQETQYF; D: -; size: -; J: TRBJ2-5; V: TRBV7-9
DNA: TGTGCCAGCAGCCCGCCGGGAGCCATCACTTACAATGAGCAGTTCTTC; CDR3: CASSPPGAITYNEQFF; D: -; size: -; J: TRBJ2-1; V: TRBV3-1
DNA: TGTGCCAGCAGTTCGGGTGAACAGACTGAAGCTTTCTTT; CDR3: CASSSGEQTEAFF; D: -; size: -; J: TRBJ1-1; V: TRBV12-3/TRBV12-4
DNA: TGTGCCAGCAGTTTAATTCATCCGCAGGTAGCCAAAAACATTCAGTACTTC; CDR3: CASSLIHPQVAKNIQYF; D: -; size: -; J: TRBJ2-4; V: TRBV12-3/TRBV12-4
DNA: TGCAGCGTTGAATGGGGACAGTCCAGGACCCAGTACTTC; CDR3: CSVEWGQSRTQYF; D: TRBD1; size: -; J: TRBJ2-5; V: TRBV29-1
DNA: TGCGCCAGCAGCCAACCGGGGATTATTTATGGCTACACCTTC; CDR3: CASSQPGIIYGYTF; D: -; size: few; J: TRBJ1-2; V: TRBV4-1
DNA: TGTGCCAGCCGACCAAGAACGTTGAACACTGAAGCTTTCTTT; CDR3: CASRPRTLNTEAFF; D: -; size: few; J: TRBJ1-1; V: TRBV5-5
DNA: TGCGCCAGCAGACTAAGCGGGGGAGGCGCCGGGGAGCTGTTTTTT; CDR3: CASRLSGGGAGELFF; D: TRBD2; size: -; J: TRBJ2-2; V: TRBV4-1
DNA: TGCGCCAGCACTACTCGGGAGACCACAGATACTCAGTATTTT; CDR3: CASTTRETTDTQYF; D: -; size: -; J: TRBJ2-3; V: TRBV5-1
DNA: TGTGCCACCGCACCGTCAGGGGGCGCGGGACAGCCCCAGCATTTT; CDR3: CATAPSGGAGQPQHF; D: TRBD1; size: few; J: TRBJ1-5; V: TRBV15
DNA: TGTGCCAGCAGCCCGATAATATTCACCGGGGAGCTGTTTTTT; CDR3: CASSPIIFTGELFF; D: -; size: -; J: TRBJ2-2; V: TRBV5-6
DNA: TGTGCCAGCAGGGGCTACTACAATGAGCAGTTCTTC; CDR3: CASRGYYNEQFF; D: -; size: -; J: TRBJ2-1; V: TRBV6-5
DNA: TGTGCCAGCAGCCGCGGGGGGGCCGAAGAGACCCAGTACTTC; CDR3: CASSRGGAEETQYF; D: TRBD2; size: -; J: TRBJ2-5; V: TRBV7-3
DNA: TGTGCCAGCAGCTCCCAGGGATCCACAACCTACAATGAGCAGTTCTTC; CDR3: CASSSQGSTTYNEQFF; D: -; size: -; J: TRBJ2-1; V: TRBV7-2
DNA: TGTGCCAGCAGTGTGACGGCAGGGGGTTTCTTT; CDR3: CASSVTAGGFF; D: TRBD1; size: few; J: TRBJ1-1; V: TRBV2
DNA: TGTGCCAGCAGTTACGGGACAGGGACCTACGAGCAGTACTTC; CDR3: CASSYGTGTYEQYF; D: TRBD1; size: -; J: TRBJ2-7; V: TRBV6-2/TRBV6-3
DNA: TGCAGTGCTAGTAAGAACACTGAAGCTTTCTTT; CDR3: CSASKNTEAFF; D: -; size: few; J: TRBJ1-1; V: TRBV20-1
DNA: TGTGCCAGCAGTTTTGACAGGGTGAAGGTGGGTGGAGAGACCCAGTACTTC; CDR3: CASSFDRVKVGGETQYF; D: TRBD1; size: -; J: TRBJ2-5; V: TRBV5-5
DNA: TGTGCCAGCAGTGCTTGGGGAGGGCAGCCCCAGCATTTT; CDR3: CASSAWGGQPQHF; D: -; size: -; J: TRBJ1-5; V: TRBV2
DNA: TGTGCCAGCAGCTTAGATGGGCTACAGGGGGTCGGCTACACCTTC; CDR3: CASSLDGLQGVGYTF; D: TRBD1; size: -; J: TRBJ1-2; V: TRBV11-2
DNA: TGCGCCAGCAGCCAAGAGACAGTAGCCAAAAACATTCAGTACTTC; CDR3: CASSQETVAKNIQYF; D: -; size: -; J: TRBJ2-4; V: TRBV4-1
DNA: TGCGCCAGCAGTCGACGAGGGACAGTTTCTAATGAAAAACTGTTTTTT; CDR3: CASSRRGTVSNEKLFF; D: TRBD1; size: many; J: TRBJ1-4; V: TRBV4-1
DNA: TGCAGTGCTAGAGATCCCAGGGCAATCGGGGAGCTGTTTTTT; CDR3: CSARDPRAIGELFF; D: -; size: few; J: TRBJ2-2; V: TRBV20-1
DNA: TGTGCCAGCAGTCCAAGCGGGGGTGAATCAGATACGCAGTATTTT; CDR3: CASSPSGGESDTQYF; D: TRBD2; size: few; J: TRBJ2-3; V: TRBV7-9
DNA: TGTGCCAGCAGCCTCCTGGACAGGGGGGATCAGCCCCAGCATTTT; CDR3: CASSLLDRGDQPQHF; D: TRBD1; size: -; J: TRBJ1-5; V: TRBV7-2
DNA: TGTGCCAGCAGCAAGGGGGGAGTAGCGGGAGAGACCCAGTACTTC; CDR3: CASSKGGVAGETQYF; D: -; size: few; J: TRBJ2-5; V: TRBV9
DNA: TGTGCCATACAGGCCCCGGGCACTGAAGCATTCTTT; CDR3: CAIQAPGTEAFF; D: -; size: -; J: TRBJ1-1; V: TRBV10-3
DNA: TGCGCCAGCAGCTACCCGACGGGGGGCACCTACGAGCAGTACTTC; CDR3: CASSYPTGGTYEQYF; D: -; size: -; J: TRBJ2-7; V: TRBV5-1
DNA: TGTGCCAGCAGTTACCCCGGCGACGGAAACACCATATATTTT; CDR3: CASSYPGDGNTIYF; D: -; size: -; J: TRBJ1-3; V: TRBV6-6
DNA: TGCGCCAGCAGCCAAGTGGGGTCGACAGGGATGAATCAGCCCCAGCATTTT; CDR3: CASSQVGSTGMNQPQHF; D: TRBD1; size: few; J: TRBJ1-5; V: TRBV4-1
DNA: TGTGCCAGCACCTCAACCCCGGGACTAGAAAACACCGGGGAGCTGTTTTTT; CDR3: CASTSTPGLENTGELFF; D: TRBD2; size: many; J: TRBJ2-2; V: TRBV9
DNA: TGTGCCAGCTATCGTGGGGGGGCGGGCGGCTACACCTTC; CDR3: CASYRGGAGGYTF; D: -; size: few; J: TRBJ1-2; V: TRBV12-3/TRBV12-4
DNA: TGTGCCAGCAGCTCGGGACAGGGGGGACCATACGAGCAGTACTTC; CDR3: CASSSGQGGPYEQYF; D: TRBD1; size: -; J: TRBJ2-7; V: TRBV11-2
DNA: TGTGCCAGCAGCTCCCTAGGTCAGCAAGAGACCCAGTACTTC; CDR3: CASSSLGQQETQYF; D: -; size: few; J: TRBJ2-5; V: TRBV7-2
DNA: TGCCCCAGCTACGGACAGAACACTGAAGCTTTCTTT; CDR3: CPSYGQNTEAFF; D: -; size: -; J: TRBJ1-1; V: TRBV5-1
DNA: TGTGCCACCAGTGATTTGCCTCAGGGGCAGACGCAGTATTTT; CDR3: CATSDLPQGQTQYF; D: -; size: few; J: TRBJ2-3; V: TRBV24-1
DNA: TGTGCCAGCAGCATCGAATACCCGCGAGGCTACACCTTC; CDR3: CASSIEYPRGYTF; D: -; size: -; J: TRBJ1-2; V: TRBV7-9
DNA: TGTGCCAGCAGTTTAGGTGGGGGGGCCGTGGATACGCAGTATTTT; CDR3: CASSLGGGAVDTQYF; D: -; size: once; J: TRBJ2-3; V: TRBV12-3/TRBV12-4
DNA: TGTGCCAGCAGCCAAGAAGGAGGCGGAGAACTGTTTTTT; CDR3: CASSQEGGGELFF; D: -; size: -; J: TRBJ1-4; V: TRBV4-2
DNA: TGTGCCACCAGCATCGAAGCTTTCAATTCACCCCTCCACTTT; CDR3: CATSIEAFNSPLHF; D: -; size: -; J: TRBJ1-6; V: TRBV15